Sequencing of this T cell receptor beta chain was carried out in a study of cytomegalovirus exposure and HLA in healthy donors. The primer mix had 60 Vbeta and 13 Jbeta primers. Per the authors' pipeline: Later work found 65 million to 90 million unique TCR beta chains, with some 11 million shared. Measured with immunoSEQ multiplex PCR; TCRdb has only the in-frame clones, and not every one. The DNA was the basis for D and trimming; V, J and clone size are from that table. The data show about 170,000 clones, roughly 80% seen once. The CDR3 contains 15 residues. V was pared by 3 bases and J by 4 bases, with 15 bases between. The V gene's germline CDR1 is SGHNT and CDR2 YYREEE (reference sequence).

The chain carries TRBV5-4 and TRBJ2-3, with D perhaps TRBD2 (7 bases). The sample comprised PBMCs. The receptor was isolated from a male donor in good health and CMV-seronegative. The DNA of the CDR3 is TGTGCCAGCAGCTCCTTTTTAGGGGGGGCAGATACGCAGTATTTT. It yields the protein CASSSFLGGADTQYF. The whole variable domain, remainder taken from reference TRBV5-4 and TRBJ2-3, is ETGVTQSPTHLIKTRGQQVTLRCSSQSGHNTVSWYQQALGQGPQFIFQYYREEENGRGNFPPRFSGLQFPNYSSELNVNALELDDSALYLCASSSFLGGADTQYFGPGTRLTVL.